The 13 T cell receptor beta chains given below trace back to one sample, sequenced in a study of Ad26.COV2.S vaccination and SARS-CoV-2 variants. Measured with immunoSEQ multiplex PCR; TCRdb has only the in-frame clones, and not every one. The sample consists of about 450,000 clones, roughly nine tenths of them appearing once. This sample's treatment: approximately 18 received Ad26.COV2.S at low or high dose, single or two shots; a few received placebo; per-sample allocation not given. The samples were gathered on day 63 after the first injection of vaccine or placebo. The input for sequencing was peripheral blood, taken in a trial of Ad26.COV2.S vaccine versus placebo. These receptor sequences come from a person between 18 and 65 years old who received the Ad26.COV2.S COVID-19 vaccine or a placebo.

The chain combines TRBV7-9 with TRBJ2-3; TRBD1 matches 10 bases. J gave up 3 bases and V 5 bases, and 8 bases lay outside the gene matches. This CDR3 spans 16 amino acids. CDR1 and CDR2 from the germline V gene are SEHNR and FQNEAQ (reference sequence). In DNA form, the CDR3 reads TGTGCCAGCAGCCATCGACAGGGGGCGTATACAGATACGCAGTATTTT. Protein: CASSHRQGAYTDTQYF.

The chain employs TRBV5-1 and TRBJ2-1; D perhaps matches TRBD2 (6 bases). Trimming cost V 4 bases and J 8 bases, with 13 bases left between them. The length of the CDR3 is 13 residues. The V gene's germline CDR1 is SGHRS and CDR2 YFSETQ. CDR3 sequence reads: CASSPRGFDEQFF. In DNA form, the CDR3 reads TGCGCCAGCAGCCCCCGGGGGTTCGATGAGCAGTTCTTC.

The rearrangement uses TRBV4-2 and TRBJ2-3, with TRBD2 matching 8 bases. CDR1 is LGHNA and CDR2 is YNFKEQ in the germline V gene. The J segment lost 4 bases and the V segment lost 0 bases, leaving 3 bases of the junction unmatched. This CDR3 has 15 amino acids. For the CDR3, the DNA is TGTGCCAGCAGCCAAGAGCTTAGCGGGGCAGATACGCAGTATTTT. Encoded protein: CASSQELSGADTQYF.

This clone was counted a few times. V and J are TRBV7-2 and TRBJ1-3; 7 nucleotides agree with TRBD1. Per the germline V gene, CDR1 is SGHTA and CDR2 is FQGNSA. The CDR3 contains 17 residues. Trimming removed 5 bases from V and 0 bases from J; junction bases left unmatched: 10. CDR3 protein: CASSSQQGRYSGNTIYF. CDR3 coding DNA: TGTGCCAGCAGCAGCCAACAGGGGCGATACTCTGGAAACACCATATATTTT.

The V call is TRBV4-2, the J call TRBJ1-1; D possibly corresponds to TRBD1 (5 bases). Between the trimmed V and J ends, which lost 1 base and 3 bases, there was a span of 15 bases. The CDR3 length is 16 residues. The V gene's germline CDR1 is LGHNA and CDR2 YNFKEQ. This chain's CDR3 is CASSQADRSVDTEAFF. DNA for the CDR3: TGTGCCAGCAGCCAAGCTGACAGATCGGTAGACACTGAAGCTTTCTTT.

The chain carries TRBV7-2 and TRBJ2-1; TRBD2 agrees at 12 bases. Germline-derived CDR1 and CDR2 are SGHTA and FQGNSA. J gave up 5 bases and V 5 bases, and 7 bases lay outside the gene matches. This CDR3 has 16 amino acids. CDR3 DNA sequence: TGTGCCAGCAGCCTTGGGACTAGCGGGCACCACAATGAGCAGTTCTTC. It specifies CASSLGTSGHHNEQFF.

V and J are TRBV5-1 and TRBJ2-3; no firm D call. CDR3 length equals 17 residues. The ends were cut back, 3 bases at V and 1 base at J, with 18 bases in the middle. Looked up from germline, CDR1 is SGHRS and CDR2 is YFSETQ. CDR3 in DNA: TGCGCCAGCAGCTCGGAAGTCCTCACGTGGGGCACAGATACGCAGTATTTT. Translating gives CASSSEVLTWGTDTQYF.

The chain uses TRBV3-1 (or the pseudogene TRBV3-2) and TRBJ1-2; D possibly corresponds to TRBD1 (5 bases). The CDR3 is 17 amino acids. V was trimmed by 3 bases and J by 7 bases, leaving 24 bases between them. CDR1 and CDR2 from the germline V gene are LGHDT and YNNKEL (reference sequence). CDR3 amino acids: CASSQGFGGQGGGGYTF. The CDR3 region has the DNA TGTGCCAGCAGCCAGGGATTTGGTGGCCAGGGCGGCGGTGGCTACACCTTC.

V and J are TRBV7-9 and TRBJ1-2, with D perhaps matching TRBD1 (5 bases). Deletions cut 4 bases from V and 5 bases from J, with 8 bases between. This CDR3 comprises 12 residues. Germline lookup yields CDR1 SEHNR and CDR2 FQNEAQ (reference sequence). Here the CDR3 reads CASSSDRYGYTF. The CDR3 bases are TGTGCCAGCAGCTCTGACAGATATGGCTACACCTTC. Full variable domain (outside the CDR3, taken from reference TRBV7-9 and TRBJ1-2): DTGVSQNPRHKITKRGQNVTFRCDPISEHNRLYWYRQTLGQGPEFLTYFQNEAQLEKSRLLSDRFSAERPKGSFSTLEIQRTEQGDSAMYLCASSSDRYGYTFGSGTRLTVV.

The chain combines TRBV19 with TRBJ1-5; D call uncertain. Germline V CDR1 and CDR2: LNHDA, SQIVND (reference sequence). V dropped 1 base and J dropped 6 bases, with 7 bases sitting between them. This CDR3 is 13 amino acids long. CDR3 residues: CASSIVIGQPQHF. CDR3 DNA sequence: TGTGCCAGTAGTATAGTCATTGGTCAGCCCCAGCATTTT.

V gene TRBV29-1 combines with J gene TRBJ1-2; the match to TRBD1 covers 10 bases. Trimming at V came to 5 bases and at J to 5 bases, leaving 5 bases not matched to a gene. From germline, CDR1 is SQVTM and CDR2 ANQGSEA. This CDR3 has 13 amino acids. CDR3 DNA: TGCAGCGTTAGCAGACAGGGGGCGTATGGCTACACCTTC. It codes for CSVSRQGAYGYTF.

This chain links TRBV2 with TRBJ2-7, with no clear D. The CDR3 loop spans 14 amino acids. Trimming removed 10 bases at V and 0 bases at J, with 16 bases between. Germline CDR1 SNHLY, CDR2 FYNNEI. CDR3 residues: CATQPRFSSYEQYF. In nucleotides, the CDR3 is TGTGCCACCCAGCCCAGGTTTAGCTCCTACGAGCAGTACTTC. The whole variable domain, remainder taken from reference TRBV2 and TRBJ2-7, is EPEVTQTPSHQVTQMGQEVILRCVPISNHLYFYWYRQILGQKVEFLVSFYNNEISEKSEIFDDQFSVERPDGSNFTLKIRSTKLEDSAMYFCATQPRFSSYEQYFGPGTRLTVT.

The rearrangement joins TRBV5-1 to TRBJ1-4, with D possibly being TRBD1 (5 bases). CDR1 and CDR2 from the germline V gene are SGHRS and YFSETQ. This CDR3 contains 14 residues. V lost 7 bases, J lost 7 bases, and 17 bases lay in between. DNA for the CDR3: TGCGCCAGCTGCCGGTCAGGGCTCGGTGAAAAACTGTTTTTT. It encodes CASCRSGLGEKLFF.